These 16 T cell receptor beta chains came from one sample sequenced in a study of shared clonotypes between healthy human individuals. Sequenced by immunoSEQ multiplex PCR; TCRdb stores in-frame clones only, minus some. The data hold roughly 2,000,000 clones, with less than 95% observed a single time. The naive CD8 population came from CD45RO-negative cells selected for CCR7, without terminally differentiated effector memory CD45RA+ cells. Source material: naive CD8+ T cells sorted from blood. These receptor sequences come from a man aged 18 to 30 in good health.

This clone was observed a handful of times. A read error may account for a junction end that differs from germline. The V and J genes are TRBV7-7 and TRBJ2-1, with TRBD1 identical over 9 bases. The CDR3 runs 15 residues. CDR1 and CDR2 (germline): SSHAT, FNYEAQ (reference sequence). The CDR3 coding sequence is TGTGCTAGCAACCTCGACAGGGGGAGGAACAATGAGCAGTTCTTC. Translation gives CASNLDRGRNNEQFF.

The chain is built from TRBV19 and TRBJ2-7; possibly TRBD1 or TRBD2 for D (5 bases each). Germline CDR1 reads LNHDA; CDR2 reads SQIVND (reference sequence). CDR3 size: 14 residues. Trimming pared 0 bases from V and 2 bases from J, leaving 8 bases between. CDR3 bases: TGTGCCAGTAGTATAGACGAGGGGACCTACGAGCAGTACTTC. Protein sequence: CASSIDEGTYEQYF.

This clone appeared once. The chain joins TRBV5-5 to TRBJ2-1; tentative D call: TRBD1 (6 bases). Germline CDR1 reads SGHKS; CDR2 reads YYEKEE (reference sequence). V lost 4 bases, J lost 0 bases, and 11 bases lay in between. The CDR3 runs 15 residues. The CDR3 DNA sequence: TGTGCCAGCAGCCAAGACAGGAGCTCCTACAATGAGCAGTTCTTC. The encoded protein is CASSQDRSSYNEQFF.

The V and J genes are TRBV6-5 and TRBJ1-1; D unresolved. This CDR3 has 14 residues. V lost 6 bases and J 4 bases, leaving 15 bases between the germline ends. Germline V gives CDR1 MNHEY, CDR2 SVGAGI. The CDR3 bases are TGTGCCAGCAGCGACGGACTGACTGCCACTGAAGCTTTCTTT. Encoded protein: CASSDGLTATEAFF.

The V gene is TRBV4-1, the J gene TRBJ2-3; unclear D gene. Germline V gene sequence: CDR1 MGHRA, CDR2 YSYEKL. CDR3 length: 13 amino acids. V shed 4 bases and J shed 4 bases, with 9 bases lying between them. The CDR3 nucleotides are TGCGCCAGCAGCCCGGTCCGAGCAGATACGCAGTATTTT. It encodes CASSPVRADTQYF.

The V and J genes are TRBV15 and TRBJ2-3, with a weak D call TRBD2 (5 bases). The V end was cut by 4 bases, the J end by 0 bases, with 17 bases between. This CDR3 spans 17 amino acids. Germline V gene sequence: CDR1 LNHNV, CDR2 YYDKDF (reference sequence). The CDR3 sequence is CATSTPRDYLSTDTQYF. The CDR3 DNA follows: TGTGCCACCAGCACCCCCCGCGACTACCTAAGCACAGATACGCAGTATTTT.

This chain links TRBV5-1 with TRBJ2-5, with TRBD2 matching over 8 bases. There are 18 residues in the CDR3. V lost 1 base, J lost 5 bases, and 16 bases stayed unmatched. CDR1 and CDR2 (germline): SGHRS, YFSETQ. The CDR3 nucleotides are TGCGCCAGCAGCTTGTTGTGGCCTAGCGGGTCCCCCGGGGAGACCCAGTACTTC. It is translated as CASSLLWPSGSPGETQYF. Filled out from reference TRBV5-1 and TRBJ2-5, the complete variable domain reads KAGVTQTPRYLIKTRGQQVTLSCSPISGHRSVSWYQQTPGQGLQFLFEYFSETQRNKGNFPGRFSGRQFSNSRSEMNVSTLELGDSALYLCASSLLWPSGSPGETQYFGPGTRLLVL.

The J gene is TRBJ2-7, the V gene TRBV7-6; 8 bases are shared with TRBD2. Germline V CDR1 and CDR2: SGHVS, FNYEAQ. The CDR3 runs 15 residues. J lost 5 bases, V lost 1 base, and 7 bases had no gene match. Written as DNA, the CDR3 is TGTGCCAGCAGCTTAGTAGGCCTAGCGGGCAACGAGCAGTACTTC. Its protein product is CASSLVGLAGNEQYF.

The J gene is TRBJ2-1, the V gene TRBV27, with no clear D. V lost 2 bases to trimming and J lost 7 bases, with 15 bases between them. This CDR3 is built from 15 residues. Germline V lookup: CDR1 MNHEY, CDR2 SMNVEV (reference sequence). CDR3 region: CASSLLAPSGNEQFF. The CDR3, as DNA: TGTGCCAGCAGTTTACTGGCTCCCAGTGGGAATGAGCAGTTCTTC.

The chain joins TRBV7-8 to TRBJ2-3; 11 nucleotides agree with TRBD2. The V gene's germline CDR1 is SGHVS and CDR2 FQNEAQ. The CDR3 covers 16 residues. V dropped 5 bases and J dropped 5; count of bases not matched to a gene: 9. The DNA for the CDR3 is TGTGCCAGCAGCCCAGGTAGCGGGGGGGCAGTAGATACGCAGTATTTT. It is translated as CASSPGSGGAVDTQYF.

The J gene is TRBJ2-5, the V gene TRBV7-8; 8 nucleotides agree with TRBD1. Germline CDR1 reads SGHVS; CDR2 reads FQNEAQ. The CDR3 runs 16 residues. V gave up 2 bases and J gave up 2 bases; unmatched junction bases: 7. CDR3 in amino acids: CASSLYLGQEQETQYF. The DNA of the CDR3 is TGTGCCAGCAGCTTATATCTGGGACAGGAGCAAGAGACCCAGTACTTC.

The chain links TRBV4-2 to TRBJ2-7; 8 bases align to TRBD2. The germline V gene has CDR1 LGHNA and CDR2 YNFKEQ. The CDR3 contains 14 residues. V lost 0 bases, J lost 6 bases, and 4 bases stayed unmatched. CDR3 sequence: CASSQESSGSEQYF. The CDR3 DNA sequence: TGTGCCAGCAGCCAAGAATCTAGCGGGTCCGAGCAGTACTTC.

The sample holds one count of this clone. Other DNA sequences within the sample encode an identical CDR3. The V call is TRBV27, the J call TRBJ2-7; D tentatively fits TRBD1 or TRBD2 (6 bases each). V was shortened by 0 bases and J by 7 bases, with 10 bases between the two germline ends. Germline CDR1 MNHEY, CDR2 SMNVEV (reference sequence). The CDR3 is 13 residues long. The CDR3 sequence: CASSLSGGGEQYF. The CDR3 DNA reads TGTGCCAGCAGTTTATCGGGGGGCGGGGAGCAGTACTTC.

In this sample, this clone turned up a few times. The sample carries other DNA sequences with the same CDR3. V and J are TRBV27 and TRBJ1-2, with a weak D call TRBD1 (5 bases). This CDR3 is 13 amino acids long. The germline gives CDR1 MNHEY, CDR2 SMNVEV (reference sequence). V was shortened by 3 bases and J by 1 base, with 6 bases between the two germline ends. The CDR3 is CASSFGGNYGYTF. In DNA form, the CDR3 reads TGTGCCAGCAGTTTTGGGGGTAACTATGGCTACACCTTC.

This rearrangement joins TRBV7-9 to TRBJ2-2; TRBD2 agrees at 12 bases. Germline trimming cut 10 bases from V and 3 bases from J; bases unmatched to any gene: 6. Germline V lookup: CDR1 SEHNR, CDR2 FQNEAQ (reference sequence). This CDR3 comprises 15 residues. DNA for the CDR3: TGTGCCACCGTTCTAGCGGGGGGGCACACCGGGGAGCTGTTTTTT. Its translation: CATVLAGGHTGELFF.

The chain couples TRBV4-3 to TRBJ2-5; TRBD2 might be the D (6 bases). The germline V gene has CDR1 LGHNA and CDR2 YSLEER. V gave up 0 bases and J gave up 4 bases, with 12 bases separating them. CDR3 length: 15 amino acids. The CDR3 bases are TGCGCCAGCAGCCAAGATCTGGAGGGAGTAGAGACCCAGTACTTC. Residues: CASSQDLEGVETQYF.